Given below is one T cell receptor beta chain in context. One junction end disagrees with the germline gene, perhaps due to a read error. One entry per CDR3 protein, called by TCRdb with MiXCR from the PCR reads. Here the sample spans fewer than 20,000 distinct CDR3 sequences, around 50% being singletons. This sample was included in a study of tumor-infiltrating lymphocytes in oesophageal squamous cell carcinoma. Germline values: CDR1 SGHVS, CDR2 FNYEAQ. CDR3 size: 14 residues. Input material: normal esophageal tissue next to the tumor. The clonotype originates from a female donor with esophageal squamous cell carcinoma. The V call is TRBV7-6, the J call TRBJ2-1; no clear D. CDR3 coding DNA: TGTGCCAGCAGCTTAGCGGGAAAGGTCAATGAGGAGTTCTTC. Protein: CASSLAGKVNEEFF.